This T cell receptor (beta chain) was sequenced in a study of blood T cells in healthy people across ages (dated by TCRdb to 2015 to 2017). Some background on the complete study: In model experiments, template switching captured about one uniquely barcoded TCR beta cDNA molecule for every two T cells. Donors were grouped into four age groups: young (average approximately 16 years), middle-aged (under 40), aged (around 60) and long-lived (around 80). Two additional independent replicas of 1 million unique cDNA reads from the same blood draw were analyzed for two donors (one aged 18 to 29 and one aged 80 or older). Age-related changes in TCR beta repertoire diversity were measured in the study by deep sequencing normalized with unique cDNA molecular identifiers. To avoid experimental bias, donors of different ages were distributed randomly across sequencing lanes. The investigation overall reported the following: Estimates of total diversity from one million sequenced T cells were regarded as lower bounds and underestimates. Compared with the aged group, more naive CD4+ T cells, fewer expanded clones and increased TCR diversity were shown by the long-lived group, suggesting age selection. Observed TCR beta diversity per million T cells fell roughly linearly with age, and a significant reduction was already apparent by age roughly 40. The CMV infection status of donors was not known, potentially confounding age-related changes in expanded clonotypes. Observed TCR beta diversity correlated strongly with the percentage of naive T cells measured by flow cytometry. Bulk unsorted PBMC profiling prevented conclusive comparison of naive and antigen-experienced compartments.

The donors were roughly 39 Caucasian individuals from Russia, aged roughly 6 to 100 years, who were systemically healthy. Each donor gave around 9 milliliters of peripheral blood, collected into EDTA-treated Vacutainer tubes. PBMCs were isolated by Ficoll-Paque density-gradient centrifugation, with at least 6.5 million obtained per sample. Total RNA, at least 6 micrograms per sample, was extracted from PBMCs with Trizol reagent. For every donor, an aliquot of PBMCs went through flow cytometry to measure the percentages of naive CD45RAhigh/CD27high T cells. Comment on this clonotype: Its binding antigen is unknown. The germline gene is not matched at one end of the junction; a read error may be the cause.

Library creation used 5' RACE. The sequencer listed for this sample is Illumina HiSeq 2500. A second PCR of about 6 to 12 cycles was run with a J-beta primer mix and a sample-barcoded 5' primer. A template-switch 5' adaptor carrying 12 random nucleotides introduced a unique molecular identifier onto each TCR beta cDNA molecule. Each sample yielded at least 3 million CDR3-containing paired-end reads. The Mint cDNA synthesis kit, primed by a TRBC-specific oligonucleotide, was used to synthesize first-strand cDNA from all RNA. All cDNA was treated with uracil-DNA glycosylase and then went through a first 18-cycle PCR with the universal primers M1SS and BC2_uni_R. For the original study's pipeline: For normalization, 1 million high-quality reads were randomly selected from each sample, with every read carrying a distinct molecular identifier. Instead of being binned into consensus sequences, reads with shared molecular identifiers were discarded. MiTCR, with a Q25 quality threshold and the strictest error-elimination algorithm, was used for CDR3 identification, clonotype clustering and error correction. A nonparametric unseen species model with Euler transformation was used to estimate a lower bound on total TCR beta diversity. TCRdb applied fastp at Q25 and MiXCR to the public reads, then kept only in-frame beta chains. Here each entry gathers all rows of one CDR3 protein and keeps the most common genes and DNA. The V and J calls follow TCRdb's processing rather than the paper's. The table for this sample lists 850,000 to 1,000,000 distinct CDR3 sequences; around 54% of them were counted only once. The leading ten clones occupy 20% to 25% of the sample.

The CDR3 has 15 amino acids, counting the end cysteine and phenylalanine. The read is trimmed to its CDR3 DNA, 45 bases read in frame from base 1. CDR1 and CDR2 are read off the germline V gene as MDHEN and SYDVKM. Sequenced sample: blood. This receptor was identified in a woman aged 55-75 years in good health. The V and J genes are TRBV28 and TRBJ2-5, and possibly TRBD2, on 6 matching bases. The nucleotide sequence is TGTGCCAGCAGTTCGGCTAGCGTCCTACAAGAGACCCAGTATTTC. The encoded protein is CASSSASVLQETQYF. This CDR3, with the reference TRBV28 and TRBJ2-5 proteins standing in past its ends, gives the full variable domain DVKVTQSSRYLVKRTGEKVFLECVQDMDHENMFWYRQDPGLGLRLIYFSYDVKMKEKGDIPEGYSVSREKKERFSLILESASTNQTSMYLCASSSASVLQETQYFGPGTRLLVL.